Below are 6 T cell receptor beta chains sequenced from a single sample in a study of T-cell memory formation after mild COVID-19. TCRdb re-derived calls from the 5' RACE reads in MiXCR, one entry per CDR3 protein. The data hold 280,000 or so distinct CDR3 sequences, with around 8% observed a single time. Sequencing was done on a sample of PBMCs or a T cell subset sorted from them (not recorded which). These receptors were taken from a young man who had mild COVID-19 (a few samples of this study predate the infection). Cell type and time point are not known.

J is TRBJ2-7 and V is TRBV29-1; 8 bases fit TRBD1. In germline, CDR1 is SQVTM, CDR2 ANQGSEA. V was clipped by 3 bases and J by 3 bases; unmatched bases: 4. The CDR3 sequence is 13 residues long. The CDR3 coding sequence is TGCAGCGTTGAGACAGGGGAATGCTACGAGCAGTACGTC. Translated, it gives CSVETGECYEQYV.

This clonotype was seen at least ten times. This chain links TRBV12-3 or TRBV12-4 with TRBJ1-5; D remains unclear. CDR3 length equals 12 residues. V was pared by 5 bases and J by 6 bases, with 8 bases between. This CDR3 reads CASSKYRQPQHF. The DNA of the CDR3 is TGTGCCAGCAGTAAATACCGTCAGCCCCAGCATTTT.

This clonotype was seen more than once but under ten times. The chain uses TRBV9 and TRBJ1-2, with D unresolved. The CDR3 has 13 amino acids. The germline V gene encodes CDR1 SGDLS and CDR2 YYNGEE. Trimming pared 0 bases from V and 8 bases from J, leaving 11 bases between. The CDR3 nucleotides are TGTGCCAGCAGCGTAGTTCCTGAGTTGGGCTACACCTTC. Amino acids: CASSVVPELGYTF.

The chain links TRBV6-5 to TRBJ2-5, with D possibly TRBD1 on 7 matching bases. Between the trimmed V and J ends, which lost 6 bases and 6 bases, there was a span of 20 bases. This CDR3 contains 15 residues. Germline lookup yields CDR1 MNHEY and CDR2 SVGAGI. CDR3 nucleotide sequence: TGTGCCAGCAGCTCCGGTGGAGGGGGCGCGAAGACCCAGTACTTC. It specifies CASSSGGGGAKTQYF.

This clonotype was counted a few times. The rearrangement uses TRBV28 and TRBJ1-2; D is possibly TRBD1 (6 bases). V was pared by 8 bases and J by 4 bases, with 23 bases between. CDR1 is MDHEN, CDR2 SYDVKM, per germline. The CDR3 length is 16 residues. The CDR3 DNA reads as TGTGCCAGCGTTCCGGGGGGCAGGGTTTCGTCCTATGGCTACACCTTC. This sequence encodes CASVPGGRVSSYGYTF.

The V call is TRBV29-1, the J call TRBJ1-6; D may be TRBD1 (5 bases). The length of the CDR3 is 13 residues. The germline gives CDR1 SQVTM, CDR2 ANQGSEA. The V end lost 6 bases, the J end lost 8 bases, and 14 bases lay between the germline ends. The CDR3 reads CSVAQGSDSPLHF. CDR3 in DNA: TGCAGCGTGGCGCAGGGTTCGGATTCACCCCTCCACTTT.